The following is a TCR beta chain sequence with its context. Its antigen is not identified. Naive CD8+ T cells displayed a CD45RO-CCR7+CD27+CD95- phenotype. It was by 5' RACE with UMI labels that the TRB cDNA libraries were prepared. TCRdb reprocessed the 5' RACE reads, with one entry per CDR3 protein and no DNA. The repertoire table contains some 130,000 distinct CDR3 sequences. This specimen comes from a study of CXCR3-negative and CXCR3-positive naive CD8 T cells. The length of the CDR3 is 14 residues. Germline assignment: CDR1 SGHRS and CDR2 YFSETQ. Study-wide results and caveats: Naive CXCR3-positive and CXCR3-negative cells shared similar TRBV-TRBJ usage, unlike memory cells. CXCR3-expressing naive cells carried TRB CDR3s more hydrophobic than those of CXCR3-negative naive cells. Comparably high diversity was seen in both naive subsets, and much lower diversity in memory CD8+ cells.

Sequenced input: naive CXCR3+ CD8+ T cells from blood. Regarding subset: CD45RO-CCR7+CD27+CD95- naive CD8+ T cells expressing CXCR3 (TNR3+). The chain couples TRBV5-1 to TRBJ2-7. The sequence derives from a human donor in good health. Some clones in this sample may be carry-over from other donors' samples. CDR3 in amino acids: CASSFTGGPHEQYF.